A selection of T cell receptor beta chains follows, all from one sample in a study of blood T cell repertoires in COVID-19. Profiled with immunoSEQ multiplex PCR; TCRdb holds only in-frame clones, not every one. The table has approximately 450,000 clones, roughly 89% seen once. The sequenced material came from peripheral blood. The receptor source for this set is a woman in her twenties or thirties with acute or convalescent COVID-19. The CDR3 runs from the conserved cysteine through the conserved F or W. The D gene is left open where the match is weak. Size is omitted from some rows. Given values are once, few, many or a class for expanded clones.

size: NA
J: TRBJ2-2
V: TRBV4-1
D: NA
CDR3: CASSQAGRKNTGELFF
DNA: TGCGCCAGCAGCCAGGCGGGACGGAAGAACACCGGGGAGCTGTTTTTT

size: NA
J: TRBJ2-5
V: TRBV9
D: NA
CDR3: CASSVEGLKETQYF
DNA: TGTGCCAGCAGCGTAGAGGGACTGAAAGAGACCCAGTACTTC

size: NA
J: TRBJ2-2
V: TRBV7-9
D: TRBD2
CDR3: CASSPPSGGITGELFF
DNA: TGTGCCAGCAGCCCCCCCAGCGGGGGTATCACCGGGGAGCTGTTTTTT

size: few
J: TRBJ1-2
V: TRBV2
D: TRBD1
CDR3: CASTSGQGNYGYTF
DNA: TGTGCCAGTACATCAGGACAGGGGAACTATGGCTACACCTTC

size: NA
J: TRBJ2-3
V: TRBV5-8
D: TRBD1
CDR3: CASSSGQGSADTQYF
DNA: TGTGCCAGCAGCTCCGGACAGGGATCGGCAGATACGCAGTATTTT

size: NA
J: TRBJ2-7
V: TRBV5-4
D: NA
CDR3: CASSYPRGEQYF
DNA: TGTGCCAGCAGTTATCCAAGAGGCGAGCAGTACTTC

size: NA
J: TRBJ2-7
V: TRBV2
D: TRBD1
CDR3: CASKSVRTGGYEQYF
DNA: TGTGCCAGCAAATCTGTTAGGACAGGGGGCTACGAGCAGTACTTC

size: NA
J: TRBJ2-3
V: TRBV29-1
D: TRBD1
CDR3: CSVDSRQGEGYTDTQYF
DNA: TGCAGCGTTGACTCCCGACAGGGGGAGGGATACACAGATACGCAGTATTTT

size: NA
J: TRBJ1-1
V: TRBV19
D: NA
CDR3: CASSIIGGRMNTEAFF
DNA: TGTGCCAGTAGTATTATAGGGGGTCGAATGAACACTGAAGCTTTCTTT

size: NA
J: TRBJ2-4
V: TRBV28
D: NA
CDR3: CASSNRAKNIQYF
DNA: TGTGCCAGCTCCAACAGAGCCAAAAACATTCAGTACTTC

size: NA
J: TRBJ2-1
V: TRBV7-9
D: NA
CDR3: CASSSPRNEQFF
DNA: TGTGCCAGCAGCTCCCCCCGCAATGAGCAGTTCTTC

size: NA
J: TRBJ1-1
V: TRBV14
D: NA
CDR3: CASSRLTVNTEAFF
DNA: TGTGCCAGCAGCCGGCTGACAGTAAACACTGAAGCTTTCTTT

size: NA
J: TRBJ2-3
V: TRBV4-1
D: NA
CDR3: CASSQSRLFGLNTQYF
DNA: TGCGCCAGCAGCCAATCTCGGCTTTTCGGGTTGAATACGCAGTATTTT

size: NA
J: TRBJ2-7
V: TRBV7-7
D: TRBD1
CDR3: CASSLGTGPSYEQYF
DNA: TGTGCCAGCAGCTTAGGGACAGGACCCTCCTACGAGCAGTACTTC

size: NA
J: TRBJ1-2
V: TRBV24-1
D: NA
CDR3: CATSESTGSGGYTF
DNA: TGTGCCACCAGTGAGTCAACAGGGTCTGGTGGCTACACCTTC

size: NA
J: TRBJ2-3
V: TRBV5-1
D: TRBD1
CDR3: CASSLTGADTQYF
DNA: TGCGCCAGCAGCCTAACAGGGGCAGATACGCAGTATTTT

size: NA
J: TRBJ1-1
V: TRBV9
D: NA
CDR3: CASSVGVGPGTEAFF
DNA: TGTGCCAGCAGCGTAGGGGTGGGTCCAGGGACTGAAGCTTTCTTT

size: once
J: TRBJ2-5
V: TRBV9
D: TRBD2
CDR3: CATFGGEETQYF
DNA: TGTGCCACATTCGGGGGGGAAGAGACCCAGTACTTC

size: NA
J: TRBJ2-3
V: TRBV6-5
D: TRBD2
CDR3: CASSSGGYSTDTQYF
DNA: TGTGCCAGCAGTAGCGGGGGATATAGCACAGATACGCAGTATTTT

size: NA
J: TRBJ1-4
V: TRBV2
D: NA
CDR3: CASKKQGYNEKLFF
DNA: TGTGCCAGCAAGAAACAGGGTTATAATGAAAAACTGTTTTTT

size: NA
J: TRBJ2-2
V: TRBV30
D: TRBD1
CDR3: CAWRRDRGGGELFF
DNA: TGTGCCTGGAGACGGGACAGGGGCGGCGGGGAGCTGTTTTTT

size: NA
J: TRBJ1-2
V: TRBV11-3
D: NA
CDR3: CASTPPLSEVNGYTF
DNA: TGTGCCAGCACACCGCCTCTATCGGAGGTGAATGGCTACACCTTC

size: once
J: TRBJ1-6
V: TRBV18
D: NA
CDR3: CASSPRQIAGNSPLHF
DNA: TGTGCCAGCTCACCAAGGCAGATAGCGGGCAATTCACCCCTCCACTTT

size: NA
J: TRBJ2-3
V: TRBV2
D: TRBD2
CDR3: CASSRTGTSGTDTQYF
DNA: TGTGCCAGCAGTAGGACCGGGACTAGCGGCACAGATACGCAGTATTTT

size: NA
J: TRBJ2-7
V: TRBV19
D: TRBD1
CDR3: CASSSSGQGYLYEQYF
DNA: TGTGCCAGTAGTTCCTCGGGACAGGGTTATTTATACGAGCAGTACTTC

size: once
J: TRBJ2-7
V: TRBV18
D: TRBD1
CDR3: CASSPGQGAYEQYF
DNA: TGTGCCAGCTCACCAGGACAGGGCGCCTACGAGCAGTACTTC

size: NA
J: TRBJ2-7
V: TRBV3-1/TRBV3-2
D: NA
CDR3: CASSNRDNYEQYF
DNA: TGTGCCAGCAGCAACCGGGACAACTACGAGCAGTACTTC

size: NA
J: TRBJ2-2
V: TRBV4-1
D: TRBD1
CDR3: CASSQAYRGRGTGELFF
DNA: TGCGCCAGCAGCCAAGCGTACAGGGGAAGGGGGACCGGGGAGCTGTTTTTT